This T cell receptor beta chain was sequenced during a study of cytomegalovirus exposure and HLA in healthy donors (dated by TCRdb to about 2017). Background on the whole study: In an earlier analysis of some 550 of the donors, around 300 Gb of sequence data and 100 million or so unique TCR beta sequences from roughly 200 million T cells were reported. In a later analysis, previously published TCR beta repertoires from 550 to 700 donors were re-analyzed and high-resolution HLA genotyping was added so that TCR occurrence patterns could be studied. An earlier analysis of a few hundred of the donors applied high-throughput TCR beta sequencing to assess whether each TCR beta V gene segment acted as functional or pseudogenic. All discovery cohort repertoires had been generated using a single sequencing platform. In a later genetic analysis, genome-wide SNP genotypes for about 55% of the roughly 700 donors were used, and that subset was treated as a discovery cohort. In addition to the first cohort of approximately 670 subjects, a separate validation cohort of some 120 different subjects was used. HLA typing included class I and class II loci at four-digit resolution. An early release covering some 640 HLA-typed donors comprised about 310 gigabases of sequencing data and approximately 80 million unique TCR sequences. Typing coverage differed by locus: A, B, C, DRB1 and DQB1 were typed in roughly 629-630 donors, DQA1 in 500 to 550, DPA1 in around 600, and DPB1 in 472. The aim of the study was to test whether cataloging public T cell receptors could identify signatures of past pathogen exposure. To predict cytomegalovirus infection status, the study combined high-throughput TCR immunosequencing, statistical association of individual TCRs with disease status, and machine learning. Of the approximately 400 genotyped donors, over 65% fell in the genetic ancestry cluster associated with self-reported Caucasian donors. Because of strong linkage in the cohort, roughly five DR-DQ haplotypes were treated as single units for association and clustering. Donor age, sex, ethnicity and CMV serostatus were compiled together with the repertoire data. The T cell repertoires of several hundred subjects were profiled by immunosequencing and related to cytomegalovirus serostatus. The later analysis used no new phenotypic data to find candidate immune exposures, relying instead on TCR beta sequences and their occurrence across donors. Across about 370 genotyped donors of the cohort, an average of approximately 240,000 unique TCR beta nucleotide sequences per donor were sequenced, and approximately 17% of those sequences were non-productive. What the study reported, not specific to this receptor: Across donors, most TCR sequences were observed very rarely, whereas some public TCRs were present in many individuals. In a later analysis, the rate of TCR association differed among HLA loci, with DRB1 alleles having the most associated TCRs and HLA-C alleles having the fewest. In a later analysis, HLA-associated TCR beta chains showed more clonal expansion and lower generation probabilities than non-associated chains that were equally common. Only TCR beta chains were sequenced in this cohort, and the absence of alpha or paired-chain data limited detectable features. The sequencing pipeline was judged likely to have produced a cluster of highly shared sequence variants as a technical artifact. A further reported finding was that TCR beta sequences accurately predicted the HLA-A and HLA-B alleles for most subjects in the first cohort. Correlated functional status among segregating V segments might be attributable to linkage disequilibrium, but an unknown experimental factor could not be ruled out. Some IMGT-functional V segments, including TRBV6-2 and TRBV6-3, could not be told apart with the 87-base-pair reads, so those segments were excluded. In an earlier analysis of some 550 of the donors, most TCR beta V segments were observed in productive rearrangements about 87% or about 30% of the time, broadly matching IMGT annotations. A later analysis associated 17,000 or so TCR beta sequences with specific HLA alleles at a false discovery rate of 0.05. Because counts were too low, roughly 17 rarely observed V segments, including chromosome 9 orphons, were left out of the earlier analysis of approximately 500 of the donors. It was suggested by the authors that the approach could potentially be generalized to other disease states and immunological phenotypes. The study gave a list of 150 to 200 TCR beta chains associated with cytomegalovirus. An association between a missense DCLRE1C variant and V-gene and J-gene trimming of TCR beta chains was found in a later genetic analysis and replicated in an independent cohort. Because HLA typing was missing for some donors at each locus, association tests included only the typed subset. The classifier was reported to diagnose cytomegalovirus status with high specificity and sensitivity in both the original and validation cohorts. A few of the identified cytomegalovirus-associated TCR beta chains were confirmed in vitro to be specific for cytomegalovirus antigens. According to a later genetic analysis, donors in an Asian-associated ancestry cluster had fewer N-insertions in productive TCRs than the approximately 670-donor mean. In a later analysis, several top co-occurrence clusters were reported to appear linked to parvovirus B19, influenza, CMV and Epstein-Barr virus. When HLA alleles, especially DR and DQ, strongly co-occurred, TCR associations were difficult to assign to individual alleles. The presence/absence analyses assumed that sequencing depth was roughly uniform across donors, and that assumption may not be true. In a later analysis, most CMV-associated TCR beta chains were found to appear HLA-restricted, with HLA associations seemingly driven largely by CMV exposure. Immune exposure information for the cohort was limited to CMV serostatus.

Measured from the cysteine to the phenylalanine, the CDR3 is 15 residues long. Only the CDR3 part of the read is kept: 45 bases, read in frame from the first base. The germline V gene encodes CDR1 SNHLY and CDR2 FYNNEI. V is trimmed back by 3 bases and J by 2 bases, and the junction contains 5 bases that no gene match accounts for. Concerning this clone: The antigen it binds to is not known.

Library method: the immunoSEQ multiplex PCR assay. For the multiplex PCR, a mixture combining 60 forward primers for TCR Vbeta segments and 13 reverse primers for TCR Jbeta segments was used. The CDR3 region of rearranged TCR beta genes was amplified from genomic DNA with a multiplex PCR assay. On the Illumina HiSeq System, the amplified TCR beta libraries were sequenced as 87-base-pair reads. On the authors' methods: A later analysis counted approximately 74 million unique TCR beta chains across the roughly 700 repertoires, and around 9.9 million of these chains were shared by at least two donors. A nearest-neighbor algorithm error-corrected the raw reads and collapsed the reads into unique sequences, merging closely related sequences to remove PCR and sequencing errors. V, D and J gene segments were assigned by aligning CDR3 sequences to IMGT reference sequences. For a sequence to be retained, at least a six-nucleotide match to both a V gene segment and a J gene segment was required. Rearrangements were classified as productive when the CDR3 lacked stop codons and remained in frame with V and J, and all other rearrangements were classified as non-productive. Following IMGT convention, CDR3 was defined as the stretch from the second conserved V-encoded cysteine to the conserved J-encoded phenylalanine. Sequences without an unambiguous match to a single V gene segment were excluded from the earlier analysis of 450 to 750 of the donors. An earlier analysis of around 600 of the donors classified V segments as functional when productive rearrangements were above 56.7% and as segregating when the standard deviation between donors was above 5%. A statistical classification framework was built to diagnose cytomegalovirus status from the catalog of TCR beta chain sequences. A later analysis assigned V and J genes by comparing TCR nucleotide sequences with IMGT/GENE-DB human TR gene sequences. The TCRdist pipeline was used in a later analysis to assign CDR3 sequences and most-parsimonious VDJ recombination scenarios. In a later analysis, each TCR beta chain was defined by its CDR3 amino acid sequence together with its V-gene family, and reads lacking a unique V-gene family were excluded. A later analysis removed 500 to 600 highly shared, low-generation-probability nucleotide sequences to deal with suspected cross-contamination and a sequencing artifact. In a later analysis, a clonal expansion index was calculated for each public chain from normalized within-repertoire ranks of inferred template counts. In a later analysis, generation probabilities were computed using a VDJ recombination model fitted to out-of-frame rearrangements, and the results were checked against IGoR. A later analysis scored TCR-TCR, TCR-HLA and TCR-CMV co-occurrence with hypergeometric tests, applying a repertoire-size bias correction to TCR pairs. A later analysis estimated false discovery rates by permuting HLA or CMV assignments 20 times. In a later analysis, co-occurring TCRs were grouped using DBSCAN, and TCRdist sequence similarity was added for clustering within HLA-allele-positive subsets. Repertoires with fewer than 30,000 or more than 120,000 public chains were left out of co-occurrence clustering, as were about 5 repertoires with anomalous nucleotide sharing. The table comes from immuneACCESS by way of TCRdb, which keeps in-frame sequences with V and J called. Part of the clones is missing from these tables; in studies checked, under half for an unresolved V gene and the rest for unknown reasons. V and J calls and clone size are copied from that table; D and trimming were computed from the DNA. The table of this sample itemizes around 53,000 clones. Clones ranked in the top ten supply roughly 5.5% of the sample.

The cohort consisted of approximately 690 healthy bone marrow donors. At the time of sampling, all cohort members were nominally healthy, though unrecorded immune exposures were likely present. The donor was CMV seropositive and belonged to the group of 250 to 300 seropositive cohort members. Every donor gave a peripheral blood sample, and the peripheral blood mononuclear cells from that sample were used for TCR beta sequencing. Genomic DNA extraction from the blood cell samples was performed with the Qiagen DNeasy Blood Extraction Kit. The sequenced material came from PBMCs. The receptor comes from a male donor in good health and CMV-seropositive. This chain joins TRBV2 to TRBJ2-7; TRBD2 matches 9 bases in the middle. The DNA sequence is as follows: TGTGCCAGCAGTGACGGCGGGGGGGCCCCCTACGAGCAGTACTTC. It translates to CASSDGGGAPYEQYF.